This T cell receptor (beta chain) comes out of a study of T cell changes during pregnancy in multiple sclerosis. V shed 0 bases and J 1 base; nucleotides not matched to a gene: 4. The germline gives CDR1 SGHNT, CDR2 YYREEE (reference sequence). The CDR3 is 16 amino acids. Profiled with immunoSEQ multiplex PCR; TCRdb holds only in-frame clones, not every one. Here the sample spans 40,000 to 60,000 clones, approximately 94% being singletons. The rearrangement uses TRBV5-4 and TRBJ2-3; 8 positions match TRBD1. This clonotype was obtained from a female donor with multiple sclerosis, enrolled in a pregnancy study. The sequenced sample was CD4+ T cells from peripheral blood mononuclear cells, obtained before pregnancy. DNA of the CDR3: TGTGCCAGCAGCTTGGCCGCGGACAGGGGCACAGATACGCAGTATTTT. Its protein is CASSLAADRGTDTQYF.